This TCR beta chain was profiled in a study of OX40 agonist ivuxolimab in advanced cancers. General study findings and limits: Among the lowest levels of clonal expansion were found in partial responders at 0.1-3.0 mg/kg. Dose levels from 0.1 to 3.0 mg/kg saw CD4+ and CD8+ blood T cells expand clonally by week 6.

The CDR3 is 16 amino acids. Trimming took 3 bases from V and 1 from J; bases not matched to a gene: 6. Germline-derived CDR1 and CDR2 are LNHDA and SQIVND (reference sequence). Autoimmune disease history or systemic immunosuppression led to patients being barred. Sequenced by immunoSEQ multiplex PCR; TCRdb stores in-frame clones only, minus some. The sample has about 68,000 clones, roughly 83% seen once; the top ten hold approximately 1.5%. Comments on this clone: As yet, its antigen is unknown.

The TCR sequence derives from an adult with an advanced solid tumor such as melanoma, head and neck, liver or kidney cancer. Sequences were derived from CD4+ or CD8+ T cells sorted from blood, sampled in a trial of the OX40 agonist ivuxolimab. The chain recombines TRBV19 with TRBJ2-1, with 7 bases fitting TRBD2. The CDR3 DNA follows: TGTGCCAGTAGTATCGTGTCGGGGGGATCCTACAATGAGCAGTTCTTC. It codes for CASSIVSGGSYNEQFF.